The 18 T cell receptor beta chains in this list originate from one sample, sequenced in a study of cytomegalovirus exposure and HLA in healthy donors. Researchers ran the PCR with 60 Vbeta and 13 Jbeta primers. Data came from immunoSEQ multiplex PCR; TCRdb stores just in-frame clones and leaves some out. The sample records about 90,000 clones, roughly 79% being singletons. Sequenced material: PBMCs. The origin of the receptors is a man under 40 in good health and CMV-seronegative.

The rearrangement links TRBV19 to TRBJ1-1; D is ambiguous. V lost 4 bases and J lost 7, with 13 bases in between. Germline values: CDR1 LNHDA, CDR2 SQIVND (reference sequence). The CDR3 length is 13 residues. CDR3 nucleotides: TGTGCCAGTAGTAGGGATTTGGGAGATGAAGCTTTCTTT. It codes for CASSRDLGDEAFF.

The chain joins TRBV7-9 to TRBJ1-2; 7 bases agree with TRBD1. V lost 5 bases to trimming and J lost 2 bases; unmatched junction nucleotides: 5. In germline, CDR1 is SEHNR, CDR2 FQNEAQ (reference sequence). CDR3 length: 14 residues. CDR3 protein: CASSPLTGNYGYTF. CDR3 nucleotide sequence: TGTGCCAGCAGCCCTCTGACAGGGAACTATGGCTACACCTTC.

This clone was counted a single time. The chain combines TRBV7-8 with TRBJ2-7, with 10 bases fitting TRBD1. Germline CDR1 SGHVS, CDR2 FQNEAQ. This CDR3 spans 16 amino acids. The ends lost 6 bases at V and 3 bases at J; junction bases unmatched: 11. CDR3 residues: CASRLTGQGVGYEQYF. In DNA form, the CDR3 reads TGTGCCAGCAGACTGACCGGACAGGGGGTTGGCTACGAGCAGTACTTC.

Here the CDR3 reads CASSYYYGGGDEQFF. Here the CDR3 DNA reads TGTGCCAGCAGTTACTATTACGGGGGAGGGGATGAGCAGTTCTTC. The V and J genes are TRBV6-5 and TRBJ2-1, with 7 bases matching TRBD2. In germline, CDR1 is MNHEY, CDR2 SVGAGI. With 1 base clipped from V and 8 bases from J, the junction kept 8 bases outside the gene matches. The CDR3 sequence is 15 residues long.

The chain links TRBV7-2 to TRBJ2-3; tentatively, D is TRBD1 (6 bases). Trimming took 3 bases from V and 5 from J, leaving 15 bases between them. CDR3 size: 15 residues. From germline, CDR1 is SGHTA and CDR2 FQGNSA. CDR3: CASSLYQGYIDTQYF. CDR3 coding DNA: TGTGCCAGCAGCTTGTACCAGGGGTATATAGATACGCAGTATTTT. The full variable domain, its missing parts supplied by reference TRBV7-2 and TRBJ2-3, is GAGVSQSPSNKVTEKGKDVELRCDPISGHTALYWYRQSLGQGLEFLIYFQGNSAPDKSGLPSDRFSAERTGGSVSTLTIQRTQQEDSAVYLCASSLYQGYIDTQYFGPGTRLTVL.

The chain has TRBV9 and TRBJ2-3; D is uncertain. The CDR3 totals 13 residues. The V end lost 3 bases, the J end lost 2 bases, and 7 bases lay between the germline ends. In germline, CDR1 is SGDLS, CDR2 YYNGEE. CDR3 loop: CASSDFHTDTQYF. Written as DNA, the CDR3 is TGTGCCAGCAGCGATTTCCACACAGATACGCAGTATTTT.

This clone has just a few counts. The rearrangement uses TRBV6-5 and TRBJ1-1; TRBD1 is a possible D gene (5 bases). The CDR3 length is 13 residues. Between the trimmed V and J ends, which lost 2 bases and 7 bases, there was a span of 11 bases. Germline lookup yields CDR1 MNHEY and CDR2 SVGAGI. Written as DNA, the CDR3 is TGTGCCAGCAGTTACGGGGCTGATCGTGAAGCTTTCTTT. This gives the protein CASSYGADREAFF.

The genes are TRBV5-1 and TRBJ1-6, with 7 positions matching TRBD1. CDR1 is SGHRS, CDR2 YFSETQ, per germline. V lost 4 bases to trimming and J lost 9 bases; unmatched junction nucleotides: 16. The CDR3 runs 17 residues. The CDR3 region has the DNA TGCGCCAGCAGCAAATACACCATGACAGGGACAGTTTCACCCCTCCACTTT. This gives the protein CASSKYTMTGTVSPLHF.

The chain carries TRBV29-1 and TRBJ2-1; the match to TRBD2 covers 14 bases. The V and J ends lost 5 bases and 7 bases, in that order; junction bases with no gene match: 13. The CDR3 spans 17 residues. Germline assignment: CDR1 SQVTM and CDR2 ANQGSEA. CDR3 coding DNA: TGCAGCGTTTGGGGACTAGCGGGAGTAAGACTTCTGAATGAGCAGTTCTTC. Protein product: CSVWGLAGVRLLNEQFF.

This chain joins TRBV9 and TRBJ2-7, with 11 bases identical to TRBD2. The ends lost 4 bases at V and 5 bases at J; junction bases unmatched: 5. The CDR3 covers 14 residues. Germline CDR1 reads SGDLS; CDR2 reads YYNGEE. CDR3 region: CASSLAGGMDEQYF. As DNA, the CDR3 is TGTGCCAGCAGCCTAGCGGGGGGAATGGACGAGCAGTACTTC.

J is TRBJ2-1 and V is TRBV5-4; a possible D gene is TRBD2 (6 bases). Germline V CDR1 and CDR2: SGHNT, YYREEE (reference sequence). The CDR3 has 13 residues. Trimming stripped 2 bases from V and 6 bases from J, with 9 bases between. CDR3 sequence reads: CASSLKTSNEQFF. The CDR3 DNA follows: TGTGCCAGCAGCTTAAAGACTAGCAATGAGCAGTTCTTC.

This sequence joins TRBV27 and TRBJ1-5, with 9 bases aligning to TRBD1. Per the germline V gene, CDR1 is MNHEY and CDR2 is SMNVEV (reference sequence). The V gene end was trimmed by 0 bases and the J gene end by 0 bases; junction bases not matched to a gene: 12. This CDR3 contains 20 residues. CDR3 sequence (DNA): TGTGCCAGCAGTTTATCGGGACAGGGCCCCGAGGCATATAGCAATCAGCCCCAGCATTTT. Translating it yields CASSLSGQGPEAYSNQPQHF.

The sample holds a few counts of this clone. This rearrangement joins TRBV5-1 to TRBJ1-4; 8 bases line up with TRBD1. This CDR3 region has 16 residues. With V trimmed by 1 base and J by 2 bases, 4 bases remained unmatched. Germline CDR1 reads SGHRS; CDR2 reads YFSETQ. The CDR3 is CASSLSDRVTNEKLFF. CDR3 nucleotide sequence: TGCGCCAGCAGCTTGTCGGACAGGGTTACTAATGAAAAACTGTTTTTT. Full variable domain (missing parts from reference TRBV5-1 and TRBJ1-4): KAGVTQTPRYLIKTRGQQVTLSCSPISGHRSVSWYQQTPGQGLQFLFEYFSETQRNKGNFPGRFSGRQFSNSRSEMNVSTLELGDSALYLCASSLSDRVTNEKLFFGSGTQLSVL.

J is TRBJ2-7 and V is TRBV5-4; 9 bases line up with TRBD2. Trimming at V came to 4 bases and at J to 3 bases, leaving 8 bases not matched to a gene. This CDR3 has 15 residues. Germline loops: CDR1 SGHNT, CDR2 YYREEE (reference sequence). The CDR3 here is CASSVISGSRYEQYV. Written as DNA, the CDR3 is TGTGCCAGCAGCGTAATTAGCGGGAGCCGCTACGAGCAGTACGTC.

The chain recombines TRBV15 with TRBJ1-2; D unresolved. V lost 1 base to trimming and J lost 3 bases, with 12 bases between them. CDR3 length equals 15 residues. The germline V gene has CDR1 LNHNV and CDR2 YYDKDF (reference sequence). CDR3 sequence (DNA): TGTGCCACCAGCAGAGTTCTAGATTTGGACTATGGCTACACCTTC. Amino acid sequence: CATSRVLDLDYGYTF. The variable domain in full, completed from reference TRBV15 and TRBJ1-2, reads DAMVIQNPRYQVTQFGKPVTLSCSQTLNHNVMYWYQQKSSQAPKLLFHYYDKDFNNEADTPDNFQSRRPNTSFCFLDIRSPGLGDTAMYLCATSRVLDLDYGYTFGSGTRLTVV.

The V call is TRBV19, the J call TRBJ1-2; TRBD1 matches at 8 bases. The germline V gene encodes CDR1 LNHDA and CDR2 SQIVND (reference sequence). CDR3 size: 14 residues. The V gene end was trimmed by 8 bases and the J gene end by 8 bases; junction bases not matched to a gene: 13. Here the CDR3 reads CASLGTGLPGGYTF. The CDR3 DNA reads TGTGCCAGTTTGGGGACAGGCCTACCGGGGGGCTACACCTTC.

The rearrangement uses TRBV19 and TRBJ1-3; D gene uncertain. Germline lookup yields CDR1 LNHDA and CDR2 SQIVND (reference sequence). The CDR3 has 14 residues. With 5 bases removed from V and 4 bases from J, the gap between germline ends came to 12 bases. CDR3 bases: TGTGCCAGTAGTGGAGGTGGCCGGGGAAACACCATATATTTT. Residues: CASSGGGRGNTIYF.

This chain joins TRBV4-2 and TRBJ2-5; D may be TRBD1 (5 bases). The V end was cut by 0 bases, the J end by 4 bases, with 12 bases between. The CDR3 loop spans 15 amino acids. Germline loops: CDR1 LGHNA, CDR2 YNFKEQ. The CDR3 nucleotides are TGTGCCAGCAGCCAAGAAACAGGAAAGCCAGAGACCCAGTACTTC. Protein: CASSQETGKPETQYF.